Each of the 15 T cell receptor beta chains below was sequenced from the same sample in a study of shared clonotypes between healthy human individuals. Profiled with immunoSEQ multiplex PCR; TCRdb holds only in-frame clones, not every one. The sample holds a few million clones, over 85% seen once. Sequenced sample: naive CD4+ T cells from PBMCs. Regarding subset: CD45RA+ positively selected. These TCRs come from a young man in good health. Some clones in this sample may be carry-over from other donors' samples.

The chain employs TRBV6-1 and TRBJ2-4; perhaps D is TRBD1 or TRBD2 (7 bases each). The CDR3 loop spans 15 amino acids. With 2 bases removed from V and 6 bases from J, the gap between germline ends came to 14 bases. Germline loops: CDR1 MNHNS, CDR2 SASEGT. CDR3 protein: CASSERGGGRNIQYF. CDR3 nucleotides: TGTGCCAGCAGTGAAAGGGGAGGGGGCCGAAACATTCAGTACTTC.

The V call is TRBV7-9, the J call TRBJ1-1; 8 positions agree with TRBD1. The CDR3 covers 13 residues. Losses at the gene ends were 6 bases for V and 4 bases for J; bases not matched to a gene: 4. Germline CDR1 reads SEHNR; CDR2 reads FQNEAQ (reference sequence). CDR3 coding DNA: TGTGCCAGCAGTGGGACAGGAGTCACTGAAGCTTTCTTT. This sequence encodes CASSGTGVTEAFF.

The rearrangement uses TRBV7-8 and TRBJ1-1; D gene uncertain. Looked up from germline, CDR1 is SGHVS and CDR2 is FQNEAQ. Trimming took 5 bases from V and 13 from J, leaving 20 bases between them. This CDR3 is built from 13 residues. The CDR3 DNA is TGTGCCAGCAGCCCCCTTGGGGTTCCTATAGGTTTCTTT. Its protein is CASSPLGVPIGFF. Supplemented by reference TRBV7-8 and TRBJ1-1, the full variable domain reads GAGVSQSPRYKVAKRGQDVALRCDPISGHVSLFWYQQALGQGPEFLTYFQNEAQLDKSGLPSDRFFAERPEGSVSTLKIQRTQQEDSAVYLCASSPLGVPIGFFGQGTRLTVV.

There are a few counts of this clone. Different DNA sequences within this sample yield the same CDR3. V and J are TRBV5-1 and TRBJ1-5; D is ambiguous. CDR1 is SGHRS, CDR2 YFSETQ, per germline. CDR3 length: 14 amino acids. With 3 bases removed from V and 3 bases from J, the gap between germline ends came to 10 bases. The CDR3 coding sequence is TGCGCCAGCAGCTACGACGGGTCCAATCAGCCCCAGCATTTT. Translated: CASSYDGSNQPQHF.

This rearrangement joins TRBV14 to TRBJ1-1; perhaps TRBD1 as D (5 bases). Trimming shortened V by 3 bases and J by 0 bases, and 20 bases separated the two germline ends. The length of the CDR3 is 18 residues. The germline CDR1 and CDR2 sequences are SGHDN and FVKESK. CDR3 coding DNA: TGTGCCAGCAGCCACCTATTAGCAGGGCCGTTCATGAACACTGAAGCTTTCTTT. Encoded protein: CASSHLLAGPFMNTEAFF.

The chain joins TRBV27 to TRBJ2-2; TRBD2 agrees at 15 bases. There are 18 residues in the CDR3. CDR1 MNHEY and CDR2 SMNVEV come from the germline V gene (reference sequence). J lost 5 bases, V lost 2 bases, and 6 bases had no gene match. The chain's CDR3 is CASSLGLAGGPSTGELFF. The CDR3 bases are TGTGCCAGCAGTTTAGGACTAGCGGGAGGGCCGTCTACCGGGGAGCTGTTTTTT.

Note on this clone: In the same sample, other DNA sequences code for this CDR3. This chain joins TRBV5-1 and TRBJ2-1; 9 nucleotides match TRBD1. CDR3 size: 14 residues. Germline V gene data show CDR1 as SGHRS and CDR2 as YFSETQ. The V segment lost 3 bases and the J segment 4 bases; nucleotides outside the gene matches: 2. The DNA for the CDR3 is TGCGCCAGCAGCTCGGGACAGGGTTACAATGAGCAGTTCTTC. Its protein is CASSSGQGYNEQFF.

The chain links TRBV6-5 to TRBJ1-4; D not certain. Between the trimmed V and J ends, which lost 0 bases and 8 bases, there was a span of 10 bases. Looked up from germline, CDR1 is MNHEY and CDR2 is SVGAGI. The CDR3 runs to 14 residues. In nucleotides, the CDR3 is TGTGCCAGCAGTTACTCGCACCGAGGAGAAAAACTGTTTTTT. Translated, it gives CASSYSHRGEKLFF.

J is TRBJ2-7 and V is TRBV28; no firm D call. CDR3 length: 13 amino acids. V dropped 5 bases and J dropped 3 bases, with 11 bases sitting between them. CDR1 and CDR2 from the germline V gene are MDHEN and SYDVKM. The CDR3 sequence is CASSPNRYYEQYF. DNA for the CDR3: TGTGCCAGCAGTCCGAATCGTTACTACGAGCAGTACTTC.

CDR3 coding DNA: TGTGCCAGTAGTCCCATCTCCTTTTACAGGGTTATAGGTCAGCCCCAGCATTTT. Translated, it gives CASSPISFYRVIGQPQHF. The chain carries TRBV19 and TRBJ1-5; perhaps TRBD1 as D (6 bases). V lost 5 bases and J lost 6, with 26 bases in between. The CDR3 length is 18 residues. Germline-derived CDR1 and CDR2 are LNHDA and SQIVND (reference sequence).

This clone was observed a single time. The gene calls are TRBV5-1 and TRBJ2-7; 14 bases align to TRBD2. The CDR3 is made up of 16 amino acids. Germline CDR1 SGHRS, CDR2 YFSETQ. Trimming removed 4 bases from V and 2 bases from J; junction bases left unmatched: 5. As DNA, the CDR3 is TGCGCCAGCAGCCCGGGGACTAGCGGGAGAACCTACGAGCAGTACTTC. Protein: CASSPGTSGRTYEQYF. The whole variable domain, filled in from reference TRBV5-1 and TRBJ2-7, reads KAGVTQTPRYLIKTRGQQVTLSCSPISGHRSVSWYQQTPGQGLQFLFEYFSETQRNKGNFPGRFSGRQFSNSRSEMNVSTLELGDSALYLCASSPGTSGRTYEQYFGPGTRLTVT.

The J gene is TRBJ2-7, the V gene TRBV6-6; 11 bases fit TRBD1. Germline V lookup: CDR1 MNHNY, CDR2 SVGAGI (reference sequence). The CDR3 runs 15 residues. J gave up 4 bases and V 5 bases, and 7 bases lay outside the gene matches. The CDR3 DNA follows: TGTGCCAGCAGTACGGGACAGGGGGTTATGTACGAGCAGTACTTC. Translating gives CASSTGQGVMYEQYF.

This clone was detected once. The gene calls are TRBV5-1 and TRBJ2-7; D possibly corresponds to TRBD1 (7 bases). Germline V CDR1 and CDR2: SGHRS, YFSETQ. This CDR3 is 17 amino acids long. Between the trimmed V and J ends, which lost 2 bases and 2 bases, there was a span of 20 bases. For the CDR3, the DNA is TGCGCCAGCAGCTTTTTGTCAGGGGGGCTAGGTCCCTACGAGCAGTACTTC. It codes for CASSFLSGGLGPYEQYF. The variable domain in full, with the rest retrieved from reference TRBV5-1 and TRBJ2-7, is KAGVTQTPRYLIKTRGQQVTLSCSPISGHRSVSWYQQTPGQGLQFLFEYFSETQRNKGNFPGRFSGRQFSNSRSEMNVSTLELGDSALYLCASSFLSGGLGPYEQYFGPGTRLTVT.

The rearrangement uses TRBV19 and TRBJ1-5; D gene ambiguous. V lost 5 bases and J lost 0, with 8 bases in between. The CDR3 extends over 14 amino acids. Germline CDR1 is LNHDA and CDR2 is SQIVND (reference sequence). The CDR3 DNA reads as TGTGCCAGTAGTTTGCACAATAGCAATCAGCCCCAGCATTTT. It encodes CASSLHNSNQPQHF.

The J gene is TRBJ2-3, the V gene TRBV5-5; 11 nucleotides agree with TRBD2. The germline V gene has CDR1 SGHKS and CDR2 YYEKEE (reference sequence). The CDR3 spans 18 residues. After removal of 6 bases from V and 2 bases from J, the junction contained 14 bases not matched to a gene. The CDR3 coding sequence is TGTGCCAGCATCTACTCTAGCGGGGGGTTCCTCCTCACAGATACGCAGTATTTT. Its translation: CASIYSSGGFLLTDTQYF.